This TCR beta chain comes out of a study of blood T cell repertoires in COVID-19. Study summary: PBMCs, B-cell-depleted T cells, or T cells provided the cDNA or gDNA that made up the material.

The cohort comprised adults aged 18 to 89 years residing in approximately 25 US areas. This table comes from immunoSEQ multiplex PCR, and its TCRdb copy is limited to in-frame clones, with some not included. Of roughly 220,000 clones in the sample, roughly 79% are singletons; the top ten hold approximately 15%. CDR3 length: 14 residues. CDR1 is SGHNT and CDR2 is YYREEE in the germline V gene (reference sequence). The ends were cut back, 3 bases at V and 6 bases at J, with 13 bases in the middle. Material for sequencing was PBMCs or T cells enriched from blood (not recorded which). The V call is TRBV5-4, the J call TRBJ2-1; D possibly corresponds to TRBD2 (5 bases). The receptor was derived from a man in his forties who had recovered from COVID-19. CDR3 sequence: CASSSGSHSNEQFF. CDR3 nucleotides: TGTGCCAGCAGCTCGGGGTCTCACTCCAATGAGCAGTTCTTC.